One sample yielded the 10 T cell receptor beta chains listed below, sequenced in a study of cytomegalovirus exposure and HLA in healthy donors. Clones were sequenced by immunoSEQ multiplex PCR, and TCRdb holds only the in-frame ones, with some missing. The sample includes approximately 270,000 clones, nearly 90% of them seen just once. What was sequenced was PBMCs. The receptors derive from a woman between 18 and 30 years old in good health and CMV-seronegative.

The rearrangement links TRBV28 to TRBJ2-2, with 8 bases identical to TRBD2. The trim removed 8 bases at V and 3 bases at J, leaving 8 bases unmatched. Germline V CDR1 and CDR2: MDHEN, SYDVKM. The CDR3 contains 15 residues. The CDR3 DNA reads as TGTGCCAGCGTTCCAAGCGGGGGACACACCGGGGAGCTGTTTTTT. Translated, it gives CASVPSGGHTGELFF.

This chain connects TRBV6-6 to TRBJ1-6; tentatively, D is TRBD1 (5 bases). CDR1 is MNHNY and CDR2 is SVGAGI in the germline V gene (reference sequence). CDR3 length: 14 residues. V was pared by 0 bases and J by 5 bases, with 5 bases between. The CDR3 nucleotides are TGTGCCAGCAGTTACTCAGGGGATAATTCACCCCTCCACTTT. This sequence encodes CASSYSGDNSPLHF.

This chain connects TRBV4-1 to TRBJ1-6; 8 nucleotides line up with TRBD1. Trimming cost V 0 bases and J 7 bases; bases outside gene matches: 2. This CDR3 has 15 residues. CDR1 is MGHRA, CDR2 YSYEKL, per germline. This CDR3 is CASSQDRDRNSPLHF. The CDR3 DNA reads TGCGCCAGCAGCCAAGACCGGGACAGGAATTCACCCCTCCACTTT.

The chain couples TRBV4-2 to TRBJ1-5; no firm D call. The CDR3 length is 13 residues. Germline V gene sequence: CDR1 LGHNA, CDR2 YNFKEQ. V lost 1 base to trimming and J lost 4 bases, with 5 bases between them. The CDR3 loop is CASSQVLNQPQHF. CDR3 sequence (DNA): TGTGCCAGCAGCCAAGTCTTGAATCAGCCCCAGCATTTT.

The CDR3 loop reads CASSQRTANYGYTF. DNA for the CDR3: TGTGCCAGCAGCCAACGGACAGCTAACTATGGCTACACCTTC. The chain links TRBV6-5 to TRBJ1-2; possible D gene TRBD1, 6 bases. The CDR3 has 14 residues. Trimming shortened V by 6 bases and J by 0 bases, and 11 bases separated the two germline ends. The germline V gene has CDR1 MNHEY and CDR2 SVGAGI.

The CDR3 protein is CASSFFTGTSGEQYF. The CDR3 DNA sequence: TGTGCCAGCAGCTTCTTTACCGGGACTAGCGGAGAGCAGTACTTC. The V gene is TRBV28, the J gene TRBJ2-7; 11 bases agree with TRBD2. V trimming: 6 bases; J trimming: 7 bases; junction bases outside the gene matches: 11. From germline, CDR1 is MDHEN and CDR2 SYDVKM. The CDR3 loop spans 15 amino acids.

This chain connects TRBV4-3 to TRBJ1-5; 11 nucleotides match TRBD1. With 0 bases clipped from V and 6 bases from J, the junction kept 4 bases outside the gene matches. Germline V gene data show CDR1 as LGHNA and CDR2 as YSLEER. The CDR3 length is 16 residues. The DNA for the CDR3 is TGCGCCAGCAGCCAAGATCCCGGGACAGGGGGTCAGCCCCAGCATTTT. Its translation is CASSQDPGTGGQPQHF.

This sequence joins TRBV30 and TRBJ1-3; D remains ambiguous. The length of the CDR3 is 14 residues. From germline, CDR1 is GTSNPN and CDR2 SVGIG (reference sequence). Trimming shortened V by 1 base and J by 2 bases, and 9 bases separated the two germline ends. This chain's CDR3 is CAWSAGNAGNTIYF. The CDR3 coding sequence is TGTGCCTGGAGTGCCGGGAACGCTGGAAACACCATATATTTT.

V is TRBV10-3 and J is TRBJ2-1; tentative D call: TRBD2 (5 bases). The V end lost 10 bases, the J end lost 5 bases, and 12 bases lay between the germline ends. This CDR3 region has 12 residues. Germline CDR1 reads ENHRY; CDR2 reads SYGVKD. This chain's CDR3 is CANTYGDNEQFF. CDR3 bases: TGTGCCAACACGTACGGGGACAATGAGCAGTTCTTC.

This chain joins TRBV5-1 and TRBJ1-2; 7 bases are shared with TRBD1. V lost 0 bases and J lost 1; bases outside the gene matches: 3. The CDR3 spans 15 residues. Germline V gene sequence: CDR1 SGHRS, CDR2 YFSETQ. CDR3 DNA: TGCGCCAGCAGCTTGGCCGCAGGGGGTAACTATGGCTACACCTTC. Protein product: CASSLAAGGNYGYTF.